These 24 T cell receptor beta chains share one sample of origin, sequenced in a study of OX40 agonist ivuxolimab in advanced cancers. This table comes from immunoSEQ multiplex PCR, and its TCRdb copy is limited to in-frame clones, with some not included. The repertoire consists of 3,000 to 3,500 clones, with around 80% occurring once and the leading ten covering about 26%. The material was CD4+ or CD8+ T cells sorted from blood, obtained in a trial of the OX40 agonist ivuxolimab. Receptor source: an adult with an advanced solid tumor such as melanoma, head and neck, liver or kidney cancer.

This clone was seen only a few times. V and J are TRBV19 and TRBJ2-1; 10 nucleotides align to TRBD1. Germline V gene data show CDR1 as LNHDA and CDR2 as SQIVND (reference sequence). The CDR3 totals 15 residues. After removal of 5 bases from V and 5 bases from J, the junction contained 6 bases not matched to a gene. The CDR3 spells CASSSTTGGHNEQFF. The CDR3, as DNA: TGTGCCAGTAGTTCCACGACAGGGGGCCACAATGAGCAGTTCTTC. The full variable domain, in which reference TRBV19 and TRBJ2-1 provide the parts outside the CDR3, is DGGITQSPKYLFRKEGQNVTLSCEQNLNHDAMYWYRQDPGQGLRLIYYSQIVNDFQKGDIAEGYSVSREKKESFPLTVTSAQKNPTAFYLCASSSTTGGHNEQFFGPGTRLTVL.

The V call is TRBV28, the J call TRBJ2-1; D is unresolved. CDR3 length equals 12 residues. Germline CDR1 MDHEN, CDR2 SYDVKM. V shed 8 bases and J shed 5 bases, with 10 bases lying between them. CDR3 in amino acids: CASRPDHNEQFF. The CDR3 coding sequence is TGTGCCAGCCGCCCGGATCACAATGAGCAGTTCTTC.

The rearrangement joins TRBV5-1 to TRBJ2-2; tentatively, D is TRBD1 (6 bases). Germline V gene sequence: CDR1 SGHRS, CDR2 YFSETQ. The length of the CDR3 is 19 residues. V dropped 1 base and J dropped 0 bases, with 19 bases sitting between them. CDR3 protein: CASSLIFNRGGTNTGELFF. CDR3 bases: TGCGCCAGCAGCTTGATCTTCAACCGAGGGGGAACGAACACCGGGGAGCTGTTTTTT. Full variable domain (outside the CDR3, taken from reference TRBV5-1 and TRBJ2-2): KAGVTQTPRYLIKTRGQQVTLSCSPISGHRSVSWYQQTPGQGLQFLFEYFSETQRNKGNFPGRFSGRQFSNSRSEMNVSTLELGDSALYLCASSLIFNRGGTNTGELFFGEGSRLTVL.

The rearrangement uses TRBV11-3 and TRBJ2-1; TRBD2 matches at 10 bases. CDR3 length: 15 amino acids. With 6 bases clipped from V and 6 bases from J, the junction kept 8 bases outside the gene matches. Germline lookup yields CDR1 SGHNT and CDR2 YENEEA. The CDR3 nucleotides read TGTGCCAGCAGGATAGTAGCTAGCGGGAGCAATGAGCAGTTCTTC. Encoded protein: CASRIVASGSNEQFF.

J is TRBJ2-7 and V is TRBV7-3; the D call may be TRBD1 or TRBD2 (5 bases each). CDR1 is SGHTA, CDR2 FQGTGA, per germline. The CDR3 loop spans 13 amino acids. The ends were cut back, 1 base at V and 5 bases at J, with 9 bases in the middle. The CDR3 loop reads CASSLSRGHEQYF. As DNA, the CDR3 is TGTGCCAGCAGCTTAAGTCGGGGCCACGAGCAGTACTTC.

J is TRBJ2-7 and V is TRBV6-5; 7 positions agree with TRBD1. Germline V gene sequence: CDR1 MNHEY, CDR2 SVGAGI. Losses at the gene ends were 2 bases for V and 0 bases for J; bases not matched to a gene: 4. The CDR3 has 15 amino acids. The CDR3 DNA reads as TGTGCCAGCAGTTACGACAGGGTCAGCTCCTACGAGCAGTACTTC. The encoded protein is CASSYDRVSSYEQYF.

This clone was seen only a few times. V gene TRBV15 combines with J gene TRBJ2-2; tentative D call: TRBD1 (7 bases). In germline, CDR1 is LNHNV, CDR2 YYDKDF (reference sequence). V was shortened by 5 bases and J by 1 base, with 14 bases between the two germline ends. This CDR3 has 16 residues. The CDR3, as DNA: TGTGCCACCAGCGGGACCAGGGGGGAGAACACCGGGGAGCTGTTTTTT. Its protein product is CATSGTRGENTGELFF.

The CDR3 nucleotides are TGTGCCAGCAGCGTAGGAGGGAGGACAGGGAGGGATGAGCAGTTCTTC. It specifies CASSVGGRTGRDEQFF. The chain links TRBV9 to TRBJ2-1; D may be TRBD1 (8 bases). Germline V lookup: CDR1 SGDLS, CDR2 YYNGEE. The CDR3 has 16 residues. V was shortened by 0 bases and J by 8 bases, with 18 bases between the two germline ends.

This chain uses TRBV7-2 with TRBJ2-1; possibly TRBD2 for D (6 bases). The germline CDR1 and CDR2 sequences are SGHTA and FQGNSA. CDR3 length: 13 residues. V was clipped by 5 bases and J by 5 bases, with 10 bases between them. CDR3 bases: TGTGCCAGCAGCGCCTGGGGGGACAATGAGCAGTTCTTC. This codes for CASSAWGDNEQFF.

The V gene is TRBV6-1, the J gene TRBJ1-6; a possible D gene is TRBD1 (6 bases). This CDR3 spans 14 amino acids. Deletions cut 5 bases from V and 8 bases from J, with 13 bases between. Germline CDR1 MNHNS, CDR2 SASEGT. The CDR3 DNA follows: TGTGCCAGCAGTCCACGGGACACGTATTCACCCCTCCACTTT. Translation: CASSPRDTYSPLHF.

The genes are TRBV7-9 and TRBJ2-1; D is possibly TRBD2 (8 bases). Germline values: CDR1 SEHNR, CDR2 FQNEAQ (reference sequence). Trimming pared 5 bases from V and 8 bases from J, leaving 19 bases between. CDR3 length: 15 residues. In DNA, the CDR3 is TGTGCCAGCAGCCCCTCCTCGGGAGGGGGCTATGAGCAGTTCTTC. This encodes CASSPSSGGGYEQFF.

The chain has TRBV7-8 and TRBJ2-5; 9 bases agree with TRBD2. The CDR3 sequence is 15 residues long. CDR1 is SGHVS and CDR2 is FQNEAQ in the germline V gene. J was trimmed by 5 bases and V by 3 bases; bases with no gene match: 7. The CDR3 is CASSFEAGGGETQYF. For the CDR3, the DNA is TGTGCCAGCAGCTTTGAAGCGGGAGGAGGTGAGACCCAGTACTTC.

The chain employs TRBV10-2 and TRBJ2-5; tentative D call: TRBD2 (6 bases). Germline CDR1 and CDR2: WSHSY and SAAADI. The CDR3 is 14 amino acids. The V and J ends lost 6 bases and 1 base respectively, with 12 bases between them. DNA of the CDR3: TGCGCCAGCAGCGCCCACGGGGGCCAAGAGACCCAGTACTTC. Translated, it gives CASSAHGGQETQYF.

Turning to this clone: Other nucleotide sequences from this sample produce the same CDR3. The rearrangement uses TRBV7-9 and TRBJ2-1; 14 positions match TRBD2. The CDR3 contains 18 residues. Germline CDR1 reads SEHNR; CDR2 reads FQNEAQ (reference sequence). Trimming at V came to 5 bases and at J to 4 bases, leaving 10 bases not matched to a gene. The CDR3 loop is CASSEGLAGVGPYNEQFF. CDR3 nucleotide sequence: TGTGCCAGCAGCGAGGGACTAGCGGGAGTCGGGCCTTACAATGAGCAGTTCTTC. Variable domain in full (rest from reference TRBV7-9 and TRBJ2-1): DTGVSQNPRHKITKRGQNVTFRCDPISEHNRLYWYRQTLGQGPEFLTYFQNEAQLEKSRLLSDRFSAERPKGSFSTLEIQRTEQGDSAMYLCASSEGLAGVGPYNEQFFGPGTRLTVL.

This chain joins TRBV7-2 and TRBJ1-1; D not certain. V lost 1 base and J lost 2, with 11 bases in between. The CDR3 is 15 residues long. The germline V gene encodes CDR1 SGHTA and CDR2 FQGNSA. Here the CDR3 DNA reads TGTGCCAGCAGCTTAGTAGGAGGGTTTAACACTGAAGCTTTCTTT. It specifies CASSLVGGFNTEAFF.

V is TRBV5-1 and J is TRBJ2-7, with a possible D match to TRBD2 (5 bases). V shed 4 bases and J shed 3 bases, with 8 bases lying between them. The CDR3 has 12 residues. CDR1 SGHRS and CDR2 YFSETQ come from the germline V gene. As DNA, the CDR3 is TGCGCCAGCAGCGAGGACTTCTACGAGCAGTACTTC. Residues: CASSEDFYEQYF.

The chain employs TRBV15 and TRBJ2-7, with 13 positions matching TRBD2. This CDR3 is built from 14 residues. Germline trimming cut 8 bases from V and 7 bases from J; bases unmatched to any gene: 8. The V gene's germline CDR1 is LNHNV and CDR2 YYDKDF (reference sequence). The chain's CDR3 is CATRGTSGMNEQYF. The CDR3 DNA reads TGTGCCACCCGGGGGACTAGCGGGATGAATGAGCAGTACTTC.

As for this clone: This specimen includes other DNA sequences encoding the same CDR3. The genes are TRBV5-6 and TRBJ2-5; D unclear. V lost 1 base and J lost 2, with 6 bases in between. CDR1 is SGHDT, CDR2 YYEEEE, per germline. The CDR3 loop spans 13 amino acids. The CDR3 DNA sequence: TGTGCCAGCAGCTTGAGGCTGCAAGAGACCCAGTACTTC. Encoded protein: CASSLRLQETQYF.

The V and J genes are TRBV30 and TRBJ2-3, with D tentatively TRBD2 (6 bases). The CDR3 sequence is 13 residues long. V was cut by 4 bases and J by 0 bases, with 8 bases left in between. The germline gives CDR1 GTSNPN, CDR2 SVGIG (reference sequence). As DNA, the CDR3 is TGTGCCTGGAATAGCGGAAGCACAGATACGCAGTATTTT. Translation gives CAWNSGSTDTQYF.

This chain connects TRBV7-6 to TRBJ1-5; D is unclear. The CDR3 is 15 residues long. From germline, CDR1 is SGHVS and CDR2 FNYEAQ. Trimming removed 1 base from V and 3 bases from J, with 10 bases in between. CDR3 sequence: CASSLGTEVNQPQHF. The CDR3 DNA is TGTGCCAGCAGCTTAGGAACAGAGGTCAATCAGCCCCAGCATTTT.

The chain uses TRBV13 and TRBJ2-7; TRBD2 might be the D (5 bases). The ends were cut back, 6 bases at V and 0 bases at J, with 12 bases in the middle. Per the germline V gene, CDR1 is PRHDT and CDR2 is FYEKMQ (reference sequence). This CDR3 comprises 14 residues. Here the CDR3 reads CASRAGSSSYEQYF. CDR3 bases: TGTGCCAGCAGGGCGGGCTCGAGCTCCTACGAGCAGTACTTC.

V gene TRBV10-3 combines with J gene TRBJ2-1; 11 positions agree with TRBD2. V dropped 0 bases and J dropped 7; count of bases not matched to a gene: 5. Germline CDR1 and CDR2: ENHRY and SYGVKD. CDR3 length: 16 residues. In DNA form, the CDR3 reads TGTGCCATCAGTGAGTCGAGTAGCGGGAGGGATAATGAGCAGTTCTTC. As protein: CAISESSSGRDNEQFF.

The chain has TRBV15 and TRBJ2-3, with D uncertain. The CDR3 runs 16 residues. Trimming pared 3 bases from V and 1 base from J, leaving 14 bases between. CDR1 is LNHNV and CDR2 is YYDKDF in the germline V gene (reference sequence). Written as DNA, the CDR3 is TGTGCCACCAGCAGCGCCGGGCACCTTCGCACAGATACGCAGTATTTT. This gives the protein CATSSAGHLRTDTQYF.

J is TRBJ2-1 and V is TRBV11-3; TRBD2 agrees at 7 bases. V shed 4 bases and J 0 bases; nucleotides not matched to a gene: 3. Germline V CDR1 and CDR2: SGHNT, YENEEA. The CDR3 totals 15 residues. CDR3: CASSSRETSYNEQFF. As DNA, the CDR3 is TGTGCCAGCAGCTCGCGGGAGACCTCCTACAATGAGCAGTTCTTC. Variable domain in full (rest from reference TRBV11-3 and TRBJ2-1): EAGVVQSPRYKIIEKKQPVAFWCNPISGHNTLYWYLQNLGQGPELLIRYENEEAVDDSQLPKDRFSAERLKGVDSTLKIQPAELGDSAVYLCASSSRETSYNEQFFGPGTRLTVL.